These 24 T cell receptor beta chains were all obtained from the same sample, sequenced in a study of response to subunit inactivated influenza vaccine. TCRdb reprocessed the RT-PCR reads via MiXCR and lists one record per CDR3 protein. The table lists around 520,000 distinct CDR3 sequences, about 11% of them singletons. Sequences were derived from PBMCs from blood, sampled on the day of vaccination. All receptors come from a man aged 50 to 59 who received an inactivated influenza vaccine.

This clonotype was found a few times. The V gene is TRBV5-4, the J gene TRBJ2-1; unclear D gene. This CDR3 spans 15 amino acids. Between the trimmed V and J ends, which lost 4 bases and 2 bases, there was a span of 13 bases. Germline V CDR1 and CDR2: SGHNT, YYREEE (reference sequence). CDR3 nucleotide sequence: TGTGCCAGCAGCCTTTGGAGTAGGGCCTACAATGAGCAGTTCTTC. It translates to CASSLWSRAYNEQFF.

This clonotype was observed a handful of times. CDR3 region: CSVVDRTSGANVLTF. CDR3 in DNA: TGCAGCGTTGTGGACAGGACCTCTGGGGCCAACGTCCTGACTTTC. The chain combines TRBV29-1 with TRBJ2-6, with 7 bases aligning to TRBD1. The CDR3 has 15 residues. CDR1 is SQVTM and CDR2 is ANQGSEA in the germline V gene. The trim removed 4 bases at V and 0 bases at J, leaving 3 bases unmatched.

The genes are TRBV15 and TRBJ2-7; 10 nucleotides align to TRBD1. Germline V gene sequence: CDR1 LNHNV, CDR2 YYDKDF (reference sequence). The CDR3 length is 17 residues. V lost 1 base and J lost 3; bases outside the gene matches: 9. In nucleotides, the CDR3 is TGTGCCACCAGCAGAGCCGGGACAGGGGTGATGGACTACGAGCAGTACTTC. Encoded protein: CATSRAGTGVMDYEQYF. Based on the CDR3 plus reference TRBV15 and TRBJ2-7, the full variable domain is DAMVIQNPRYQVTQFGKPVTLSCSQTLNHNVMYWYQQKSSQAPKLLFHYYDKDFNNEADTPDNFQSRRPNTSFCFLDIRSPGLGDTAMYLCATSRAGTGVMDYEQYFGPGTRLTVT.

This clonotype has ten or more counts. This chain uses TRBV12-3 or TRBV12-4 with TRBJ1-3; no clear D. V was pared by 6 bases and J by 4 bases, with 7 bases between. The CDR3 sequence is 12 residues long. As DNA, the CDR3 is TGTGCCAGCAGGCTGGGGGGAAACACCATATATTTT. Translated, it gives CASRLGGNTIYF.

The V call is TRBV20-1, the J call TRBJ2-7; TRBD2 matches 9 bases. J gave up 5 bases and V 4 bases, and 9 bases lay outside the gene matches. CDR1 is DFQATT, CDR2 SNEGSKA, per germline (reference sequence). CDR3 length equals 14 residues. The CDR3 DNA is TGCAGTGCTAAATCCGGGACTAGCCCCAACGAGCAGTACTTC. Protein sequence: CSAKSGTSPNEQYF.

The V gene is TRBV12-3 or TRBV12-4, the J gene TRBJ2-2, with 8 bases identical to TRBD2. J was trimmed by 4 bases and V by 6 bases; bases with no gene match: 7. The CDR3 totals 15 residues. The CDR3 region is CASRAGVLSTGELFF. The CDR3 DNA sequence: TGTGCCAGCAGAGCGGGAGTACTGAGCACCGGGGAGCTGTTTTTT.

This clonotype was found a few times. The CDR3 region has the DNA TGTGCCAGCAGCTTGGTTGGGGAAGGGACCGGGGAGCTGTTTTTT. It is translated as CASSLVGEGTGELFF. This chain links TRBV5-6 with TRBJ2-2; D not certain. Germline CDR1 SGHDT, CDR2 YYEEEE. Trimming pared 0 bases from V and 5 bases from J, leaving 11 bases between. CDR3 length: 15 residues.

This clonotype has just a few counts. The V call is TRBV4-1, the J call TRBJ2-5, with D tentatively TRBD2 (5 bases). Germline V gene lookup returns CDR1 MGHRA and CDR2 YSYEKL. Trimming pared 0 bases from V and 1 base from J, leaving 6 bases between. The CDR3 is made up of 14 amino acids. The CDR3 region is CASSQDAGQETQYF. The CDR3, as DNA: TGCGCCAGCAGCCAAGATGCGGGCCAAGAGACCCAGTACTTC.

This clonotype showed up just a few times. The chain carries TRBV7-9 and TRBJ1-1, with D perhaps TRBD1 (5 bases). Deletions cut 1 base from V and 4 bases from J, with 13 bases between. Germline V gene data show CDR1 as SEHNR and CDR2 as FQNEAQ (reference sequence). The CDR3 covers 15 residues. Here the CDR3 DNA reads TGTGCCAGCAGCTTAGAGTTAAATGGGGCCACTGAAGCTTTCTTT. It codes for CASSLELNGATEAFF.

The CDR3, as DNA: TGTGCCACCAGTGATGCCGGACGGTGGAACAATGAGCAGTTCTTC. Amino acids: CATSDAGRWNNEQFF. The chain is built from TRBV24-1 and TRBJ2-1; no clear D. CDR3 length: 15 residues. The ends were cut back, 3 bases at V and 5 bases at J, with 13 bases in the middle. Per the germline V gene, CDR1 is KGHDR and CDR2 is SFDVKD.

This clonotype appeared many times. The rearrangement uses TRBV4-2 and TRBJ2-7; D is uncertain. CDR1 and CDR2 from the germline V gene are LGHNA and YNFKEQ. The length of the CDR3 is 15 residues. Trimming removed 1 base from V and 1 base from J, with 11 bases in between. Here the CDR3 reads CASSQGSEQSYEQYF. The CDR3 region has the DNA TGTGCCAGCAGCCAAGGGTCAGAGCAATCCTACGAGCAGTACTTC.

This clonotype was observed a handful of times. The CDR3 coding sequence is TGTGCCAGCAGTGCTCATTCGTTAGCGGGAGGGCCCAATGAGCAGTTCTTC. Its translation is CASSAHSLAGGPNEQFF. The chain carries TRBV6-1 and TRBJ2-1, with 11 positions matching TRBD2. Germline CDR1 and CDR2: MNHNS and SASEGT. With 4 bases clipped from V and 6 bases from J, the junction kept 11 bases outside the gene matches. This CDR3 spans 17 amino acids.

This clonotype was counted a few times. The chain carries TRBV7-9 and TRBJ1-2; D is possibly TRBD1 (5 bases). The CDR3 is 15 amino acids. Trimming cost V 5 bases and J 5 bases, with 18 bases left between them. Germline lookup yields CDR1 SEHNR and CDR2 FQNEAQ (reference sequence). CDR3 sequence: CASSPVRGAGYGYTF. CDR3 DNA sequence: TGTGCCAGCAGCCCGGTACGAGGGGCGGGATATGGCTACACCTTC.

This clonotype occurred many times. CDR3 sequence reads: CASSPRPRDTLYEQYF. The CDR3 DNA follows: TGTGCCAGCAGTCCCCGCCCCCGGGACACACTTTACGAGCAGTACTTC. V is TRBV12-3 or TRBV12-4 and J is TRBJ2-7; maybe TRBD1 (6 bases). Trimming removed 5 bases at V and 4 bases at J, with 21 bases between. CDR3 length equals 16 residues.

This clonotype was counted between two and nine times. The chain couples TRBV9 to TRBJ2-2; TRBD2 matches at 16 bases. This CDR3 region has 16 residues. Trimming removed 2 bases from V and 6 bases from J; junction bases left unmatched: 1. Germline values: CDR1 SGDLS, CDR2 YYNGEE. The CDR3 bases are TGTGCCAGCAGCGTGGGACTAGCGGGAGGGTCCGGGGAGCTGTTTTTT. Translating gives CASSVGLAGGSGELFF. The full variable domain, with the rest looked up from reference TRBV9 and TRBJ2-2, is DSGVTQTPKHLITATGQRVTLRCSPRSGDLSVYWYQQSLDQGLQFLIQYYNGEERAKGNILERFSAQQFPDLHSELNLSSLELGDSALYFCASSVGLAGGSGELFFGEGSRLTVL.

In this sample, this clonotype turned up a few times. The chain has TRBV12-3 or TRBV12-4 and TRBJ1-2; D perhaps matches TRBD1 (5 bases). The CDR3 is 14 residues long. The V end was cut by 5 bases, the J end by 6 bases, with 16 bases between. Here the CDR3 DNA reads TGTGCCAGCAGTCCGGGACTCGAGGAAAATGGCTACACCTTC. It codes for CASSPGLEENGYTF.

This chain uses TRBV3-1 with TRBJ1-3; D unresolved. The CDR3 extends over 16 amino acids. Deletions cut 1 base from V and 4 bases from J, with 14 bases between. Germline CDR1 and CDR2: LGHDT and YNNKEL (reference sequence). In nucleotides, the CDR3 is TGTGCCAGCAGCCAAGGGATATGGTCGGGCGGAAACACCATATATTTT. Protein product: CASSQGIWSGGNTIYF.

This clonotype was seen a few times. CDR3 sequence: CASSLGGGPDSYF. Written as DNA, the CDR3 is TGTGCCAGCAGCTTAGGTGGGGGGCCTGATTCGTACTTC. V usage is TRBV11-2 and J usage is TRBJ2-7, with D perhaps assigned TRBD1 or TRBD2 (6 bases each). CDR1 and CDR2 (germline): SGHAT, FQNNGV. The ends were cut back, 1 base at V and 12 bases at J, with 16 bases in the middle. The CDR3 length is 13 residues.

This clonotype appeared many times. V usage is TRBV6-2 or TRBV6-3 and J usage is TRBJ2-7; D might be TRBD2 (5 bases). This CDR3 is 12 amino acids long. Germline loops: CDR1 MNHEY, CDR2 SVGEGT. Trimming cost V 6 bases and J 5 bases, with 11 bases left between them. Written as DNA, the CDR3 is TGTGCCAGCAGACGGGGATGGGACGAGCAGTACTTC. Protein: CASRRGWDEQYF.

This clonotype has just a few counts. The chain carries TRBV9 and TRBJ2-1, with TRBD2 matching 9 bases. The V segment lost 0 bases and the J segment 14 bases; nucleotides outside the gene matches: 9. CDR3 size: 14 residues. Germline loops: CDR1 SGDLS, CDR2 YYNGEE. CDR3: CASSVAAGGDREFF. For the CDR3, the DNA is TGTGCCAGCAGCGTAGCCGCGGGAGGGGACCGCGAGTTCTTC.

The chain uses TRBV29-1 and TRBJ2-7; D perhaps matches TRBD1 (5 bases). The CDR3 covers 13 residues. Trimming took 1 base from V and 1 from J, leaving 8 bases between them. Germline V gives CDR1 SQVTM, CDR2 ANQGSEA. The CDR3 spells CSVEGTTSYEQYF. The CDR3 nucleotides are TGCAGCGTTGAAGGGACAACATCCTACGAGCAGTACTTC.

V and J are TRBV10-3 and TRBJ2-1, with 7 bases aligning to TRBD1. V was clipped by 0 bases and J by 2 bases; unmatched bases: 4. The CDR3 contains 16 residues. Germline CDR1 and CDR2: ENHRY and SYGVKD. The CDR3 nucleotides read TGTGCCATCAGTGAGTCGCGGACAGGCGCCTACAATGAGCAGTTCTTC. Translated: CAISESRTGAYNEQFF.

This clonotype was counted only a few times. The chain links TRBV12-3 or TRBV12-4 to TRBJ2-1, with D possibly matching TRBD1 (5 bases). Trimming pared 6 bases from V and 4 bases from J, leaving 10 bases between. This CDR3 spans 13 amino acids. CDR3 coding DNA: TGTGCCAGCAGAGAAGACAGTTACAATGAGCAGTTCTTC. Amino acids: CASREDSYNEQFF.

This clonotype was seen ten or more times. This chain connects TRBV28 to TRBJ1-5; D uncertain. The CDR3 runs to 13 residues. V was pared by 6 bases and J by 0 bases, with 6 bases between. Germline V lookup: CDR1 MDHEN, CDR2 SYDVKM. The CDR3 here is CASRRYSNQPQHF. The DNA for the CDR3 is TGTGCCAGCAGACGGTATAGCAATCAGCCCCAGCATTTT.